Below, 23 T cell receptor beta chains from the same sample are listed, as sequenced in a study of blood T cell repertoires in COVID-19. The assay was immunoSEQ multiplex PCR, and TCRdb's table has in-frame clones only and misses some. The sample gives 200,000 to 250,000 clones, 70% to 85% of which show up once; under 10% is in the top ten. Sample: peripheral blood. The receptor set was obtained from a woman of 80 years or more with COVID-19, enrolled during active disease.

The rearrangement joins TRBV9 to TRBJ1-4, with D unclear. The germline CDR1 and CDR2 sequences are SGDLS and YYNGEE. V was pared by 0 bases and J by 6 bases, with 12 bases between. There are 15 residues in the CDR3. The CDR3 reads CASSVGLGRDEKLFF. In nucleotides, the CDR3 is TGTGCCAGCAGCGTAGGTCTTGGTCGGGATGAAAAACTGTTTTTT.

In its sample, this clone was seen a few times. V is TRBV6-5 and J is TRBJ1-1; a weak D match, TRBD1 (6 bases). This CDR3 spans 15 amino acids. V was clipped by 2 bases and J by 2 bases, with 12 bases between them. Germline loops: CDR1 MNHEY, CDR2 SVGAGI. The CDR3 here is CASSYAGVTNTEAFF. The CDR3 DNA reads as TGTGCCAGCAGTTACGCAGGGGTCACTAACACTGAAGCTTTCTTT.

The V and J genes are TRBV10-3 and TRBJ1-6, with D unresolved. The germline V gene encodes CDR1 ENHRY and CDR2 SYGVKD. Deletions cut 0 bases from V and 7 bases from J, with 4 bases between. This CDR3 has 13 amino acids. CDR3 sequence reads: CAISESQNSPLHF. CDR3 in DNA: TGTGCCATCAGTGAGTCCCAAAATTCACCCCTCCACTTT.

The CDR3 DNA is TGTGCCAGCGGGCCAGGGCAGGGCAATCAGCCCCAGCATTTT. Translation gives CASGPGQGNQPQHF. The chain has TRBV6-6 and TRBJ1-5, with D perhaps TRBD1 (5 bases). The CDR3 extends over 14 amino acids. The germline CDR1 and CDR2 sequences are MNHNY and SVGAGI (reference sequence). The V end was cut by 8 bases, the J end by 2 bases, with 13 bases between.

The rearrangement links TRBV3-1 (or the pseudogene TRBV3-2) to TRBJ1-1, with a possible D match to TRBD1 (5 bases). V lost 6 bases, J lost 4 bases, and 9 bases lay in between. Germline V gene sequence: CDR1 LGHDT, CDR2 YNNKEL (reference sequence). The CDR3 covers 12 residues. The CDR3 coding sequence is TGTGCCAGCAGGGGGGGGGTCACTGAAGCTTTCTTT. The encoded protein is CASRGGVTEAFF.

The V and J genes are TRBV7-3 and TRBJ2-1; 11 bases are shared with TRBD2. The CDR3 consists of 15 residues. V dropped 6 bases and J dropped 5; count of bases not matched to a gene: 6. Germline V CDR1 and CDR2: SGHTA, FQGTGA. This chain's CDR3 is CASRIAGGPNNEQFF. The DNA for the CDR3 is TGTGCCAGCAGGATAGCGGGAGGGCCAAACAATGAGCAGTTCTTC.

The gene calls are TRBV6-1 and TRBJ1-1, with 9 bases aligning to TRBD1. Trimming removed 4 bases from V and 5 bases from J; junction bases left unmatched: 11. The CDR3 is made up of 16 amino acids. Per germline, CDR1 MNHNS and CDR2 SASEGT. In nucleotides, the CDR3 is TGTGCCAGCAGTGGACACAGGGGGCGTTTTGATACTGAAGCTTTCTTT. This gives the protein CASSGHRGRFDTEAFF.

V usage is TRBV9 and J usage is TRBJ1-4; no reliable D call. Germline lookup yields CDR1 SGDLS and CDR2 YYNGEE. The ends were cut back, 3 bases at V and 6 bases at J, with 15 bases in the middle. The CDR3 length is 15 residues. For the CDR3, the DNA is TGTGCCAGCAGCGCAGATAATCTTTTTGATGAAAAACTGTTTTTT. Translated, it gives CASSADNLFDEKLFF.

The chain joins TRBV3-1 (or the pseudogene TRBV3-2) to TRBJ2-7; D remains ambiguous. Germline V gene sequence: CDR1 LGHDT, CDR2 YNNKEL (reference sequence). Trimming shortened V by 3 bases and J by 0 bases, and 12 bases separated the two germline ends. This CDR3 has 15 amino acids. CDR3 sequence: CASSQAGVGSYEQYF. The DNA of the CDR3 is TGTGCCAGCAGCCAGGCCGGAGTAGGCTCCTACGAGCAGTACTTC.

In nucleotides, the CDR3 is TGCGCCAGCAGCTTCATCCCGGTGGGGGGGGATACGCAGTATTTT. Amino acid sequence: CASSFIPVGGDTQYF. The gene calls are TRBV5-1 and TRBJ2-3; the match to TRBD2 covers 7 bases. The CDR3 contains 15 residues. V was pared by 2 bases and J by 6 bases, with 9 bases of the junction left unmatched. CDR1 and CDR2 from the germline V gene are SGHRS and YFSETQ.

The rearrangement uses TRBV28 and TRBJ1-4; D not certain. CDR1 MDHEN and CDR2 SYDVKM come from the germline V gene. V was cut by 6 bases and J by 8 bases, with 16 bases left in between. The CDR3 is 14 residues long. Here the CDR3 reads CASSPHGGGEKLFF. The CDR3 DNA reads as TGTGCCAGCAGCCCCCACGGAGGAGGGGAAAAACTGTTTTTT.

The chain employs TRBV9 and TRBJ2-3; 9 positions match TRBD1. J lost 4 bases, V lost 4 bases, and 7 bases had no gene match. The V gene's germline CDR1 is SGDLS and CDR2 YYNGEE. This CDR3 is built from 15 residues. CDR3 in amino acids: CASSPQTGGADTQYF. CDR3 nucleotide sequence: TGTGCCAGCAGCCCTCAGACAGGGGGAGCAGATACGCAGTATTTT. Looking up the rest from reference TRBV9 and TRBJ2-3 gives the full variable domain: DSGVTQTPKHLITATGQRVTLRCSPRSGDLSVYWYQQSLDQGLQFLIQYYNGEERAKGNILERFSAQQFPDLHSELNLSSLELGDSALYFCASSPQTGGADTQYFGPGTRLTVL.

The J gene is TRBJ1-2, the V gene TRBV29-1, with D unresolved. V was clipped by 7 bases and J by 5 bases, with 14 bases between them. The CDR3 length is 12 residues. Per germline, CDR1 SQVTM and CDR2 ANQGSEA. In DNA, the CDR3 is TGCAGCGCCACCCTTGAGACTTATGGCTACACCTTC. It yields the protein CSATLETYGYTF.

Written as DNA, the CDR3 is TGTGCCAGCAGCCCCGGAGGGGTGAACACTGAAGCTTTCTTT. It codes for CASSPGGVNTEAFF. The rearrangement joins TRBV11-1 to TRBJ1-1, with a tentative D call TRBD1 (5 bases). V dropped 5 bases and J dropped 0 bases, with 10 bases sitting between them. The CDR3 is made up of 14 amino acids. Germline V gene lookup returns CDR1 SGHAT and CDR2 FQDESV (reference sequence).

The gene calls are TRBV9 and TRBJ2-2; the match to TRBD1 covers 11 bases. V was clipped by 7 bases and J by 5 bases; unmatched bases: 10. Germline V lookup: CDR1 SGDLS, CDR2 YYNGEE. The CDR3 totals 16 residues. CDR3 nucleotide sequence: TGTGCCAGCGGGACAGGGGGGCCCGGGAGAACCGGGGAGCTGTTTTTT. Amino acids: CASGTGGPGRTGELFF.

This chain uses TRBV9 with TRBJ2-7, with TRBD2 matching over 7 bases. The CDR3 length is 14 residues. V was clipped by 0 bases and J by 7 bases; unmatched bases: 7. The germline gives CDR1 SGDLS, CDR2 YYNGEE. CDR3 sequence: CASSVEQAGGEQYF. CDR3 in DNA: TGTGCCAGCAGCGTAGAACAGGCCGGGGGGGAGCAGTACTTC.

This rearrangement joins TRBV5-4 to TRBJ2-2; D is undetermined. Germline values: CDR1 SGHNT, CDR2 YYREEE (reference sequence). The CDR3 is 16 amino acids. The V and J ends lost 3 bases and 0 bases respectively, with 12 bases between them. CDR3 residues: CASSYYRGTNTGELFF. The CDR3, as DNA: TGTGCCAGCAGCTATTATCGAGGCACGAACACCGGGGAGCTGTTTTTT.

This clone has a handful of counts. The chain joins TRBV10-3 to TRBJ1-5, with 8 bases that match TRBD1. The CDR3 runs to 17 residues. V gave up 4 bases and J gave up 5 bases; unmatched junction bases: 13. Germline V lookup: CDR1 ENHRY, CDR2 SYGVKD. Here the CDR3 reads CAISVNRGSGMDQPQHF. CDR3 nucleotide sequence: TGTGCCATCAGTGTGAACAGGGGGTCGGGAATGGATCAGCCCCAGCATTTT.

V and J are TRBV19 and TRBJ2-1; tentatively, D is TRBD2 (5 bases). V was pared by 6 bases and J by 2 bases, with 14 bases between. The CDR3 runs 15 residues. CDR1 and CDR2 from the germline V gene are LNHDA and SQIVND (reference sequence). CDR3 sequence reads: CASRLSGGTYNEQFF. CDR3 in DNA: TGTGCCAGTAGACTATCCGGAGGTACCTACAATGAGCAGTTCTTC.

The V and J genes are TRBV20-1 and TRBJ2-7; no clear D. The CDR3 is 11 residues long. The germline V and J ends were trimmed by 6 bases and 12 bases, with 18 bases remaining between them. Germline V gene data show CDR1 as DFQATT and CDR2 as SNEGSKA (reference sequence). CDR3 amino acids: CSAADLLSGYF. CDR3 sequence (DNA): TGCAGTGCGGCCGACCTCCTATCGGGGTACTTC.

The CDR3 here is CASSQDGQGQSNSPLHF. CDR3 bases: TGCGCCAGCAGCCAAGATGGCCAGGGACAGTCAAATTCACCCCTCCACTTT. The rearrangement links TRBV4-1 to TRBJ1-6; the match to TRBD1 covers 7 bases. Germline-derived CDR1 and CDR2 are MGHRA and YSYEKL. V was clipped by 0 bases and J by 7 bases; unmatched bases: 9. CDR3 size: 17 residues.

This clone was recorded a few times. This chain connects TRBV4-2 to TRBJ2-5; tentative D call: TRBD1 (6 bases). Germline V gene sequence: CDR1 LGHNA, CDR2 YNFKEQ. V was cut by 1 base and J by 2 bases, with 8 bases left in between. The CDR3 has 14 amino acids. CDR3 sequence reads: CASSQGTEQETQYF. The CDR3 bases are TGTGCCAGCAGCCAAGGGACAGAACAAGAGACCCAGTACTTC.

CDR3 in amino acids: CASSEGVGETQYF. The CDR3 region has the DNA TGCGCCAGCAGTGAAGGGGTGGGGGAGACCCAGTACTTC. The chain links TRBV10-1 to TRBJ2-5; weak D call: TRBD1 (5 bases). Germline loops: CDR1 WNHNN, CDR2 SYGVQD (reference sequence). The germline V and J ends were trimmed by 3 bases and 5 bases, with 10 bases remaining between them. The CDR3 contains 13 residues.